Listed here are 29 T cell receptor beta chains from one sample, sequenced in a study of T cells in Graves' hyperthyroidism and ophthalmopathy. What was amplified from RNA transcripts were TCR beta CDR3 regions. When the TCR CDR3 underwent first-round RT-PCR, the HTBI primer set was used. TCRdb used MiXCR to reprocess the multiplex PCR reads, holding one entry per CDR3 protein. The table includes 250,000 to 350,000 distinct CDR3 sequences, roughly 17% detected once. Specimen: blood. Receptors originate from a man in his thirties or forties with Graves' hyperthyroidism.

This clonotype was picked up a small number of times. This chain joins TRBV20-1 and TRBJ2-7; 11 nucleotides align to TRBD1. This CDR3 comprises 15 residues. V was pared by 2 bases and J by 5 bases, with 8 bases of the junction left unmatched. CDR1 and CDR2 (germline): DFQATT, SNEGSKA (reference sequence). The CDR3 DNA sequence: TGCAGTGCTAGACTCCGGGACAGGGGGGTCCACGAGCAGTACTTC. Its translation is CSARLRDRGVHEQYF.

This clonotype was detected ten times or more. The chain links TRBV7-3 to TRBJ2-2; D is uncertain. The CDR3 covers 14 residues. V lost 2 bases to trimming and J lost 7 bases, with 11 bases between them. The germline gives CDR1 SGHTA, CDR2 FQGTGA. The CDR3 DNA reads as TGTGCCAGCAGCTTAGTCCCTTCCGACGGGGAGCTGTTTTTT. This codes for CASSLVPSDGELFF.

This clonotype was counted many times. This rearrangement joins TRBV2 to TRBJ2-1; 8 nucleotides match TRBD2. Germline V lookup: CDR1 SNHLY, CDR2 FYNNEI. The CDR3 covers 14 residues. J lost 7 bases, V lost 6 bases, and 8 bases had no gene match. The CDR3 is CASRFQLAENEQFF. In DNA form, the CDR3 reads TGTGCCAGCAGATTCCAACTAGCGGAGAATGAGCAGTTCTTC.

At least ten counts were recorded for this clonotype. V gene TRBV7-9 combines with J gene TRBJ2-5; no firm D call. The CDR3 is made up of 13 amino acids. Between the trimmed V and J ends, which lost 5 bases and 4 bases, there was a span of 11 bases. Germline-derived CDR1 and CDR2 are SEHNR and FQNEAQ (reference sequence). CDR3 coding DNA: TGTGCCAGCAGCCCATCACTGGGAGAGACCCAGTACTTC. Translated: CASSPSLGETQYF.

This clonotype was observed a handful of times. The rearrangement uses TRBV29-1 and TRBJ2-1, with 9 bases matching TRBD2. The CDR3 consists of 13 residues. Germline values: CDR1 SQVTM, CDR2 ANQGSEA. Trimming removed 7 bases from V and 4 bases from J; junction bases left unmatched: 5. The CDR3 coding sequence is TGCAGCGCGTTAGCGGGAGATTACAATGAGCAGTTCTTC. As protein: CSALAGDYNEQFF.

This clonotype has a count of ten or more. The chain employs TRBV5-1 and TRBJ2-5; 8 bases align to TRBD2. Germline assignment: CDR1 SGHRS and CDR2 YFSETQ. The V and J ends lost 0 bases and 1 base, in that order; junction bases with no gene match: 2. The CDR3 is 15 residues long. The CDR3 DNA sequence: TGCGCCAGCAGCTTGGCGGGAGGGATCCAAGAGACCCAGTACTTC. Translating it yields CASSLAGGIQETQYF.

This clonotype was recorded a few times. The J gene is TRBJ2-4, the V gene TRBV20-1, with 8 bases aligning to TRBD1. The CDR3 loop spans 13 amino acids. Germline V CDR1 and CDR2: DFQATT, SNEGSKA (reference sequence). Trimming at V came to 6 bases and at J to 7 bases, leaving 8 bases not matched to a gene. CDR3 sequence (DNA): TGCAGTGCCCAGGCAGGGGGCGCGAACATTCAGTACTTC. This gives the protein CSAQAGGANIQYF.

This clonotype occurred many times. CDR3 nucleotides: TGTGCCAGCAGCGTGGGAACAGGGTCGGGCGCGGGCGATAGTAGTGAGCAGTTCTTC. This gives the protein CASSVGTGSGAGDSSEQFF. V usage is TRBV9 and J usage is TRBJ2-1, with D tentatively TRBD1 (6 bases). Trimming stripped 2 bases from V and 9 bases from J, with 30 bases between. There are 19 residues in the CDR3. CDR1 is SGDLS, CDR2 YYNGEE, per germline. Full variable domain (rest looked up from reference TRBV9 and TRBJ2-1): DSGVTQTPKHLITATGQRVTLRCSPRSGDLSVYWYQQSLDQGLQFLIQYYNGEERAKGNILERFSAQQFPDLHSELNLSSLELGDSALYFCASSVGTGSGAGDSSEQFFGPGTRLTVL.

A single count supports this clonotype. One base away lies a much larger clone, so this may be a sequencing read error. CDR3: CASSQVPESNEQFF. DNA of the CDR3: TGCGCCAGCAGCCAAGTCCCAGAAAGCAATGAGCAGTTCTTC. This rearrangement joins TRBV4-1 to TRBJ2-1; the D is unclear. V lost 1 base and J 6 bases, leaving 10 bases between the germline ends. Germline V gene sequence: CDR1 MGHRA, CDR2 YSYEKL. The CDR3 contains 14 residues.

This clonotype was counted at least ten times. The gene calls are TRBV20-1 and TRBJ1-2; D gene ambiguous. Germline CDR1 DFQATT, CDR2 SNEGSKA (reference sequence). The V end lost 0 bases, the J end lost 4 bases, and 12 bases lay between the germline ends. The CDR3 sequence is 14 residues long. CDR3 sequence: CSARDLGGSYGYTF. In DNA, the CDR3 is TGCAGTGCTAGAGATCTCGGCGGGAGCTATGGCTACACCTTC.

In its sample, this clonotype was seen many times. The chain links TRBV11-2 to TRBJ2-3, with D perhaps TRBD1 (5 bases). The V gene's germline CDR1 is SGHAT and CDR2 FQNNGV. Trimming pared 2 bases from V and 2 bases from J, leaving 11 bases between. The CDR3 loop spans 15 amino acids. The CDR3 reads CASSLWGLHTDTQYF. DNA for the CDR3: TGTGCCAGCAGCTTATGGGGCCTCCACACAGATACGCAGTATTTT.

This clonotype appeared many times. The V call is TRBV12-3 or TRBV12-4, the J call TRBJ1-2, with no clear D. The CDR3 extends over 11 amino acids. V gave up 3 bases and J gave up 11 bases, with 10 bases separating them. The CDR3: CASSFDGRYTF. The CDR3 DNA reads TGTGCCAGCAGTTTTGACGGACGGTACACCTTC.

The rearrangement uses TRBV19 and TRBJ1-2; no reliable D call. The CDR3 has 13 residues. V lost 0 bases to trimming and J lost 10 bases, with 12 bases between them. Germline V gives CDR1 LNHDA, CDR2 SQIVND (reference sequence). The CDR3 bases are TGTGCCAGTAGTATAGACCCCGGCGTGGTCTACACCTTC. Protein sequence: CASSIDPGVVYTF.

Many counts were recorded for this clonotype. The genes are TRBV28 and TRBJ2-1; D gene uncertain. The germline V and J ends were trimmed by 7 bases and 6 bases, with 10 bases remaining between them. Germline loops: CDR1 MDHEN, CDR2 SYDVKM. The CDR3 spans 12 residues. CDR3 amino acids: CASKSLLNEQFF. DNA of the CDR3: TGTGCCAGCAAAAGCCTCCTCAATGAGCAGTTCTTC.

The genes are TRBV10-1 and TRBJ2-7; D is perhaps TRBD1 (6 bases). The V end lost 2 bases, the J end lost 2 bases, and 10 bases lay between the germline ends. There are 14 residues in the CDR3. Germline V CDR1 and CDR2: WNHNN, SYGVQD (reference sequence). CDR3: CASSEADSPYEQYF. The CDR3 DNA follows: TGCGCCAGCAGTGAGGCGGACAGTCCCTACGAGCAGTACTTC.

This clonotype was counted many times. The gene calls are TRBV7-9 and TRBJ2-5; D perhaps matches TRBD2 (6 bases). This CDR3 spans 14 amino acids. V was cut by 3 bases and J by 4 bases, with 12 bases left in between. Germline CDR1 and CDR2: SEHNR and FQNEAQ (reference sequence). In DNA form, the CDR3 reads TGTGCCAGCAGCTTCGGCGGGGTGTCAGAGACCCAGTACTTC. It specifies CASSFGGVSETQYF. Variable domain in full (rest from reference TRBV7-9 and TRBJ2-5): DTGVSQNPRHKITKRGQNVTFRCDPISEHNRLYWYRQTLGQGPEFLTYFQNEAQLEKSRLLSDRFSAERPKGSFSTLEIQRTEQGDSAMYLCASSFGGVSETQYFGPGTRLLVL.

CDR3 nucleotide sequence: TGTGCCAGCAGCCAAGCGGGGGGATCGACCTACGAGCAGTACTTC. The encoded protein is CASSQAGGSTYEQYF. The chain employs TRBV14 and TRBJ2-7; TRBD2 aligns across 7 bases. This CDR3 spans 15 amino acids. Germline lookup yields CDR1 SGHDN and CDR2 FVKESK. V lost 1 base and J lost 2; bases outside the gene matches: 5.

The CDR3 nucleotides are TGCGCCAGCAGCTTATCATCAGGGAACACTGAAGCTTTCTTT. Protein product: CASSLSSGNTEAFF. The chain is built from TRBV5-1 and TRBJ1-1; D gene ambiguous. The V and J ends lost 2 bases and 1 base respectively, with 9 bases between them. The germline V gene encodes CDR1 SGHRS and CDR2 YFSETQ. The CDR3 is 14 residues long. The full variable domain, with the rest looked up from reference TRBV5-1 and TRBJ1-1, is KAGVTQTPRYLIKTRGQQVTLSCSPISGHRSVSWYQQTPGQGLQFLFEYFSETQRNKGNFPGRFSGRQFSNSRSEMNVSTLELGDSALYLCASSLSSGNTEAFFGQGTRLTVV.

This clonotype was seen at least ten times. The CDR3 DNA reads as TGTGCCAGCAGCCGGGACAGTCCTCCGAACACCGGGGAGCTGTTTTTT. It yields the protein CASSRDSPPNTGELFF. The chain recombines TRBV3-1 with TRBJ2-2, with TRBD1 matching 7 bases. The germline V gene has CDR1 LGHDT and CDR2 YNNKEL (reference sequence). Losses at the gene ends were 4 bases for V and 0 bases for J; bases not matched to a gene: 5. The length of the CDR3 is 16 residues.

This clonotype was seen a single time. The J gene is TRBJ2-5, the V gene TRBV27, with 8 bases aligning to TRBD1. This CDR3 spans 15 amino acids. From germline, CDR1 is MNHEY and CDR2 SMNVEV (reference sequence). The J segment lost 1 base and the V segment lost 6 bases, leaving 7 bases of the junction unmatched. The CDR3 here is CASSRDRGGQETQYF. The CDR3 DNA is TGTGCCAGCAGCCGCGACAGGGGAGGCCAAGAGACCCAGTACTTC.

This clonotype was seen ten or more times. V usage is TRBV30 and J usage is TRBJ1-1; TRBD1 matches at 8 bases. Germline lookup yields CDR1 GTSNPN and CDR2 SVGIG (reference sequence). The CDR3 extends over 11 amino acids. The V and J ends lost 8 bases and 8 bases, in that order; junction bases with no gene match: 7. CDR3 residues: CAGGQGGEAFF. The CDR3 DNA reads TGTGCCGGAGGACAGGGTGGGGAAGCTTTCTTT.

This clonotype was counted between two and nine times. The chain uses TRBV28 and TRBJ2-6; tentative D call: TRBD1 (5 bases). The CDR3 covers 19 residues. CDR1 MDHEN and CDR2 SYDVKM come from the germline V gene. V gave up 3 bases and J gave up 2 bases, with 20 bases separating them. The CDR3 sequence is CASSFLVIQGIAGANVLTF. The DNA for the CDR3 is TGTGCCAGCAGTTTCCTAGTAATCCAGGGTATTGCTGGGGCCAACGTCCTGACTTTC. Complete variable domain (other parts from reference TRBV28 and TRBJ2-6): DVKVTQSSRYLVKRTGEKVFLECVQDMDHENMFWYRQDPGLGLRLIYFSYDVKMKEKGDIPEGYSVSREKKERFSLILESASTNQTSMYLCASSFLVIQGIAGANVLTFGAGSRLTVL.

In this sample, this clonotype turned up a few times. At one end the junction does not follow the germline gene, possibly because of a read error. The chain has TRBV7-7 and TRBJ2-1; unclear D gene. Germline V gene sequence: CDR1 SSHAT, CDR2 FNYEAQ (reference sequence). CDR3 length: 16 residues. This chain's CDR3 is CASSLRVGASYNEQSF. In DNA form, the CDR3 reads TGTGCTAGCAGCTTAAGGGTTGGAGCATCCTACAATGAGCAGTCCTTC.

The chain carries TRBV7-8 and TRBJ1-4; D ambiguous. This CDR3 region has 14 residues. Germline V gene data show CDR1 as SGHVS and CDR2 as FQNEAQ. With 5 bases removed from V and 11 bases from J, the gap between germline ends came to 18 bases. Written as DNA, the CDR3 is TGTGCCAGCAGCCTATTAGTCACCCGGGATAAACTGTTTTTT. Its protein is CASSLLVTRDKLFF. Using reference TRBV7-8 and TRBJ1-4 for the parts outside the CDR3, the full variable domain is GAGVSQSPRYKVAKRGQDVALRCDPISGHVSLFWYQQALGQGPEFLTYFQNEAQLDKSGLPSDRFFAERPEGSVSTLKIQRTQQEDSAVYLCASSLLVTRDKLFFGSGTQLSVL.

The chain employs TRBV6-1 and TRBJ2-1, with D perhaps matching TRBD1 (7 bases). The germline CDR1 and CDR2 sequences are MNHNS and SASEGT. CDR3 length: 15 amino acids. V was shortened by 5 bases and J by 4 bases, with 15 bases between the two germline ends. The CDR3 nucleotides read TGTGCCAGCAGTCTAGGACAGGCGGGATACAATGAGCAGTTCTTC. This codes for CASSLGQAGYNEQFF.

This clonotype was seen at least ten times. This chain joins TRBV24-1 and TRBJ2-5, with 7 bases matching TRBD2. Per the germline V gene, CDR1 is KGHDR and CDR2 is SFDVKD. J gave up 2 bases and V 5 bases, and 4 bases lay outside the gene matches. CDR3 length: 14 residues. This chain's CDR3 is CATSGGRGQETQYF. The CDR3 bases are TGTGCCACCAGTGGCGGGAGAGGGCAAGAGACCCAGTACTTC.

This clonotype has ten or more counts. The chain recombines TRBV10-3 with TRBJ2-5; 11 bases align to TRBD1. The junction had 5 bases not matched to a gene; V was cut back by 6 bases and J by 5 bases. Germline CDR1 is ENHRY and CDR2 is SYGVKD. The CDR3 length is 14 residues. The CDR3 DNA is TGTGCCATCAGGCCCCGGGACAGGGGGGAGACCCAGTACTTC. This translates into CAIRPRDRGETQYF.

This clonotype has ten or more counts. The chain links TRBV6-1 to TRBJ2-7, with 7 bases aligning to TRBD1. With V trimmed by 7 bases and J by 7 bases, 10 bases remained unmatched. CDR1 and CDR2 (germline): MNHNS, SASEGT. The CDR3 loop spans 13 amino acids. The chain's CDR3 is CASTGTAIPEQYF. CDR3 coding DNA: TGTGCCAGCACAGGGACAGCCATTCCGGAGCAGTACTTC.

Details on this clonotype: Since a much larger clone is just one base distant, this may be a read error. The gene calls are TRBV28 and TRBJ1-5; D possibly corresponds to TRBD1 (6 bases). Germline lookup yields CDR1 MDHEN and CDR2 SYDVKM. V gave up 4 bases and J gave up 6 bases, with 7 bases separating them. This CDR3 is built from 12 residues. The CDR3 DNA reads as TGTGCCAGCAGTTCCAGGGGTCAGCCCCAGCATTTT. It yields the protein CASSSRGQPQHF. The full variable domain, rest sourced from reference TRBV28 and TRBJ1-5, is DVKVTQSSRYLVKRTGEKVFLECVQDMDHENMFWYRQDPGLGLRLIYFSYDVKMKEKGDIPEGYSVSREKKERFSLILESASTNQTSMYLCASSSRGQPQHFGDGTRLSIL.